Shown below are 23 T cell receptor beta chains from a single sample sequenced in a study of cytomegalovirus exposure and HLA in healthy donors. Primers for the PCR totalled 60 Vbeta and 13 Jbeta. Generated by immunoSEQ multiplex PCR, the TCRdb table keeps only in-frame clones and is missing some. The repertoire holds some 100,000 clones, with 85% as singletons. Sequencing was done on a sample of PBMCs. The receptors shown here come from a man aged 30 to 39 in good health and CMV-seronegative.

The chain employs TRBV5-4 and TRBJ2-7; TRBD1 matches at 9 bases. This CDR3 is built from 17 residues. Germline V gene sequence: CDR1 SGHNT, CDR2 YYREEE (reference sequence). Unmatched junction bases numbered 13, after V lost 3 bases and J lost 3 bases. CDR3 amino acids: CASSSGQGPSVIYEQYF. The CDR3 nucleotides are TGTGCCAGCAGCTCAGGACAGGGGCCCTCCGTAATCTACGAGCAGTACTTC.

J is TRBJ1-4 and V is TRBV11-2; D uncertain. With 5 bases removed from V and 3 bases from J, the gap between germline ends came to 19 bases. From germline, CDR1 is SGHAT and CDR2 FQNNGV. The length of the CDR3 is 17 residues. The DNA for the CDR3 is TGTGCCAGCAGCCCAATTAGCGGAGGCCGGGCTAATGAAAAACTGTTTTTT. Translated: CASSPISGGRANEKLFF.

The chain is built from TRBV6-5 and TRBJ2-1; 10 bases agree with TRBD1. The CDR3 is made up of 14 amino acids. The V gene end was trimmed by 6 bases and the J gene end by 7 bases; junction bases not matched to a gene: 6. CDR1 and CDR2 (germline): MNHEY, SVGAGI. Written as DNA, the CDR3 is TGTGCCAGCAGGAGACAGGGGGCGCAGAATGAGCAGTTCTTC. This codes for CASRRQGAQNEQFF.

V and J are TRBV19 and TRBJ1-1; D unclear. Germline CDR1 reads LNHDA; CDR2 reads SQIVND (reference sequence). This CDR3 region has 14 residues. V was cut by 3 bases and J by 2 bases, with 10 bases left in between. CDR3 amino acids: CASSITGDNTEAFF. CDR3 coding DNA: TGTGCCAGTAGTATCACGGGAGATAACACTGAAGCTTTCTTT. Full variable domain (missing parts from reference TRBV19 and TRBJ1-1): DGGITQSPKYLFRKEGQNVTLSCEQNLNHDAMYWYRQDPGQGLRLIYYSQIVNDFQKGDIAEGYSVSREKKESFPLTVTSAQKNPTAFYLCASSITGDNTEAFFGQGTRLTVV.

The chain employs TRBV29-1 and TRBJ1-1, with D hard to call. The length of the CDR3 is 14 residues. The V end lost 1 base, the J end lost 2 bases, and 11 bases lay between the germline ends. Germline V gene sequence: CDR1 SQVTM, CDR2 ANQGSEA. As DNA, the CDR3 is TGCAGCGTTGAAGGGCGGTCGGTAAACACTGAAGCTTTCTTT. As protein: CSVEGRSVNTEAFF.

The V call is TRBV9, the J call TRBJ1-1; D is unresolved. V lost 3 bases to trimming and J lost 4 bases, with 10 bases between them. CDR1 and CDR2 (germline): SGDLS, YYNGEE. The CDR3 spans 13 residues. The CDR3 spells CASSAGPPTEAFF. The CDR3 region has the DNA TGTGCCAGCAGCGCTGGCCCGCCCACTGAAGCTTTCTTT.

CDR3 region: CASSQVRVGAYNEQFF. The DNA of the CDR3 is TGCGCCAGCAGCCAAGTCAGGGTAGGAGCCTACAATGAGCAGTTCTTC. The rearrangement uses TRBV4-1 and TRBJ2-1; weak D call: TRBD1 (5 bases). Germline loops: CDR1 MGHRA, CDR2 YSYEKL. V dropped 1 base and J dropped 2 bases, with 12 bases sitting between them. This CDR3 has 16 amino acids.

CDR3 loop: CAWSVGRISGGYNEQFF. The CDR3 DNA is TGTGCCTGGAGTGTAGGGCGTATATCTGGGGGGTACAATGAGCAGTTCTTC. The genes are TRBV30 and TRBJ2-1; the D gene is possibly TRBD2 (6 bases). Germline lookup yields CDR1 GTSNPN and CDR2 SVGIG (reference sequence). Trimming removed 0 bases from V and 4 bases from J, with 19 bases in between. The CDR3 runs 17 residues. Combining the CDR3 with reference TRBV30 and TRBJ2-1 gives the whole variable domain SQTIHQWPATLVQPVGSPLSLECTVEGTSNPNLYWYRQAAGRGLQLLFYSVGIGQISSEVPQNLSASRPQDRQFILSSKKLLLSDSGFYLCAWSVGRISGGYNEQFFGPGTRLTVL.

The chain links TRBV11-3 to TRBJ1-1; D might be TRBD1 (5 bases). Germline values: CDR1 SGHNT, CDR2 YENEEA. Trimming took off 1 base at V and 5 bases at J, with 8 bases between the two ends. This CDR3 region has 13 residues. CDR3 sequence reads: CASSLVPGTEAFF. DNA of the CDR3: TGTGCCAGCAGCTTAGTCCCAGGGACTGAAGCTTTCTTT.

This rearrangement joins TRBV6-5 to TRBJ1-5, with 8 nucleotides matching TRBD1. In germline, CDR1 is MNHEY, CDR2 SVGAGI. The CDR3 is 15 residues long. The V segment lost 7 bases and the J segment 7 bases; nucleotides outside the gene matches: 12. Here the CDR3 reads CASKETGARKQPQHF. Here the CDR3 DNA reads TGTGCCAGCAAAGAGACAGGGGCCCGGAAACAGCCCCAGCATTTT.

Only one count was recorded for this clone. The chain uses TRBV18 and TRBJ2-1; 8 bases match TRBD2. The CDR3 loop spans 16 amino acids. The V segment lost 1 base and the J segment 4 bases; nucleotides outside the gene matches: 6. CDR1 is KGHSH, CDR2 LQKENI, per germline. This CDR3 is CASSPRLSGEYNEQFF. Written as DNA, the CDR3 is TGTGCCAGCTCACCACGTCTTAGCGGGGAGTACAATGAGCAGTTCTTC.

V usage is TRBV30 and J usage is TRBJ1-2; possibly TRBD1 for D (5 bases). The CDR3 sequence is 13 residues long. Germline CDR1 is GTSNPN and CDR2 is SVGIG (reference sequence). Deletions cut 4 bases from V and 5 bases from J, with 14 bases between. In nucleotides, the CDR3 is TGTGCCTGGAATCCAGGGCTGGTGTATGGCTACACCTTC. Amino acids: CAWNPGLVYGYTF.

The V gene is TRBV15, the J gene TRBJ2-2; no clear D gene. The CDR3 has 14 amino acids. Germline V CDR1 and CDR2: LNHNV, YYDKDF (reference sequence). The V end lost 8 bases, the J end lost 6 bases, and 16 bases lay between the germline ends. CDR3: CATAEVHRPGELFF. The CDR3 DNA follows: TGTGCCACCGCTGAGGTACATAGGCCCGGGGAGCTGTTTTTT.

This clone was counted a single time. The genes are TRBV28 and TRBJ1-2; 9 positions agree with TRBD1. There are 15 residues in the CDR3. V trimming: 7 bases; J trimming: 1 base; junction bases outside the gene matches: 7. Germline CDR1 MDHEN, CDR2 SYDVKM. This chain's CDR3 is CASIGRTGDNYGYTF. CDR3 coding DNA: TGTGCCAGCATAGGGAGGACAGGGGATAACTATGGCTACACCTTC.

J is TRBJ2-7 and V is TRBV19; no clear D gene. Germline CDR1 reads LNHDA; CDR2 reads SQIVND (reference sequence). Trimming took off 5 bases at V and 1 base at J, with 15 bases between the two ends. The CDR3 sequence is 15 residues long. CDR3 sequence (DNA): TGTGCCAGTAGTGCGAGCTCCCTCCCGTCCTACGAGCAGTACTTC. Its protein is CASSASSLPSYEQYF.

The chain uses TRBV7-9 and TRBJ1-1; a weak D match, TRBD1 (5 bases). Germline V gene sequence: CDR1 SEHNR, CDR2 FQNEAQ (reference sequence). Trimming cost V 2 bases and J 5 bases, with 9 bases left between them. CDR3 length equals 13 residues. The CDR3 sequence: CASSLRQMTEAFF. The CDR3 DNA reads TGTGCCAGCAGCTTAAGACAGATGACTGAAGCTTTCTTT. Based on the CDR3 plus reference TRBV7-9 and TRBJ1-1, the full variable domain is DTGVSQNPRHKITKRGQNVTFRCDPISEHNRLYWYRQTLGQGPEFLTYFQNEAQLEKSRLLSDRFSAERPKGSFSTLEIQRTEQGDSAMYLCASSLRQMTEAFFGQGTRLTVV.

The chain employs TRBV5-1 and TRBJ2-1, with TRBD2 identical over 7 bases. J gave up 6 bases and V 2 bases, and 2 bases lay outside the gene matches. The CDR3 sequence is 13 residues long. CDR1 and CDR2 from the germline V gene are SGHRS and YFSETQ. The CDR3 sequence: CASSFGGGNEQFF. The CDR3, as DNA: TGCGCCAGCAGCTTTGGGGGGGGCAATGAGCAGTTCTTC. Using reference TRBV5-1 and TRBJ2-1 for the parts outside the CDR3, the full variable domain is KAGVTQTPRYLIKTRGQQVTLSCSPISGHRSVSWYQQTPGQGLQFLFEYFSETQRNKGNFPGRFSGRQFSNSRSEMNVSTLELGDSALYLCASSFGGGNEQFFGPGTRLTVL.

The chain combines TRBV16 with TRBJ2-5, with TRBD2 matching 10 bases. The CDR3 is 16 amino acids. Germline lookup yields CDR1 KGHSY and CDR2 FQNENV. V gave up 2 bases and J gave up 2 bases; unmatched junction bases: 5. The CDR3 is CASSQGFSGRQETQYF. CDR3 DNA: TGTGCCAGCAGCCAAGGCTTTAGCGGGAGGCAAGAGACCCAGTACTTC.

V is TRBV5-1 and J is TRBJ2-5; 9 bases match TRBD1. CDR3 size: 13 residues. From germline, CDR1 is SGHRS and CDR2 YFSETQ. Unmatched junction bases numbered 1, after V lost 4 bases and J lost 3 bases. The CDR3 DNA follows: TGCGCCAGCAGCCGACAGGGGGAAGAGACCCAGTACTTC. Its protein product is CASSRQGEETQYF. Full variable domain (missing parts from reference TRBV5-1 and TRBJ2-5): KAGVTQTPRYLIKTRGQQVTLSCSPISGHRSVSWYQQTPGQGLQFLFEYFSETQRNKGNFPGRFSGRQFSNSRSEMNVSTLELGDSALYLCASSRQGEETQYFGPGTRLLVL.

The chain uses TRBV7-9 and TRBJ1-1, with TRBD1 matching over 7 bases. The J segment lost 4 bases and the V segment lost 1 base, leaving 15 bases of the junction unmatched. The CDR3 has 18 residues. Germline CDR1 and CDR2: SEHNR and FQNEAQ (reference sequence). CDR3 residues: CASSLVRIRTGRSTEAFF. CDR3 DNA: TGTGCCAGCAGCTTAGTCCGAATTAGGACAGGCCGGTCCACTGAAGCTTTCTTT. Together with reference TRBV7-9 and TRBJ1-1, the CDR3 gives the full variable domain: DTGVSQNPRHKITKRGQNVTFRCDPISEHNRLYWYRQTLGQGPEFLTYFQNEAQLEKSRLLSDRFSAERPKGSFSTLEIQRTEQGDSAMYLCASSLVRIRTGRSTEAFFGQGTRLTVV.

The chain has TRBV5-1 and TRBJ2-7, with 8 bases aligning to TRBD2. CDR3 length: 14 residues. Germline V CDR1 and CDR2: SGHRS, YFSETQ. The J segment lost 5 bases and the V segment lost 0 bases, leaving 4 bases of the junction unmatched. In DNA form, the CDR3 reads TGCGCCAGCAGCTTGGCGGGAGGGCCCGACGAGCAGTACTTC. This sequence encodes CASSLAGGPDEQYF.

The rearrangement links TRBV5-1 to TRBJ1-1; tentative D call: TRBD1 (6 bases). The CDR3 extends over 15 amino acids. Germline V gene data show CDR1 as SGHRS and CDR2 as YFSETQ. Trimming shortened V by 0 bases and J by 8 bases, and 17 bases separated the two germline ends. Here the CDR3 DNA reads TGCGCCAGCAGCTTGGCCCCAGGGGCCGTACGGGAAGCTTTCTTT. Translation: CASSLAPGAVREAFF.

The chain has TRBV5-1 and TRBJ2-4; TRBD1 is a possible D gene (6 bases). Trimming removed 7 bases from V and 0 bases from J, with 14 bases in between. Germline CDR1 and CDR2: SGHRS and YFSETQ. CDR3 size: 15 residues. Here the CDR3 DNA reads TGCGCCAGCCGAAAGGACAGTCTAGCCAAAAACATTCAGTACTTC. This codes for CASRKDSLAKNIQYF.